The 21 T cell receptor beta chains reported below all come from one sample, sequenced in a study of cytomegalovirus exposure and HLA in healthy donors. Primers for the PCR totalled 60 Vbeta and 13 Jbeta. TCRdb keeps only in-frame clones here, not all; method: immunoSEQ multiplex PCR. The table records about 140,000 clones, roughly three fifths of them present only once. Sample: PBMCs. The source is a woman aged 55 to 70 in good health and CMV-seronegative.

The genes are TRBV6-6 and TRBJ1-1, with a possible D match to TRBD1 (6 bases). CDR1 and CDR2 (germline): MNHNY, SVGAGI (reference sequence). This CDR3 region has 13 residues. Trimming stripped 8 bases from V and 0 bases from J, with 10 bases between. The CDR3 DNA reads as TGTGCCAGCCACGGGACAATGAACACTGAAGCTTTCTTT. This codes for CASHGTMNTEAFF.

The V and J genes are TRBV20-1 and TRBJ2-7; tentative D call: TRBD1 (5 bases). Germline V CDR1 and CDR2: DFQATT, SNEGSKA (reference sequence). The V end was cut by 4 bases, the J end by 11 bases, with 15 bases between. The CDR3 contains 11 residues. The chain's CDR3 is CSAIRQPWEYF. CDR3 sequence (DNA): TGCAGTGCTATTCGACAGCCCTGGGAGTACTTC.

The chain joins TRBV27 to TRBJ2-5; a possible D gene is TRBD2 (6 bases). The J call is doubtful: the DNA matches TRBJ2-7 better. The CDR3 has 15 residues. Germline V gene sequence: CDR1 MNHEY, CDR2 SMNVEV (reference sequence). CDR3 loop: CASSLEGFPSYEQYF. The CDR3 DNA follows: TGTGCCAGCAGTTTGGAGGGGTTCCCCTCCTACGAGCAGTACTTC.

The rearrangement joins TRBV19 to TRBJ2-3, with 10 bases that match TRBD2. Germline V gene data show CDR1 as LNHDA and CDR2 as SQIVND (reference sequence). The V segment lost 9 bases and the J segment 1 base; nucleotides outside the gene matches: 1. The CDR3 is 13 residues long. CDR3 residues: CASGLAGTDTQYF. The CDR3 DNA sequence: TGTGCCAGCGGACTAGCGGGCACAGATACGCAGTATTTT.

This chain links TRBV5-6 with TRBJ1-2; 7 bases map to TRBD1. After removal of 3 bases from V and 3 bases from J, the junction contained 8 bases not matched to a gene. Germline lookup yields CDR1 SGHDT and CDR2 YYEEEE. This CDR3 has 15 amino acids. The CDR3 protein is CASSYRGPGDYGYTF. The CDR3 DNA follows: TGTGCCAGCAGCTACAGGGGTCCGGGGGACTATGGCTACACCTTC. The whole variable domain, filled in from reference TRBV5-6 and TRBJ1-2, reads DAGVTQSPTHLIKTRGQQVTLRCSPKSGHDTVSWYQQALGQGPQFIFQYYEEEERQRGNFPDRFSGHQFPNYSSELNVNALLLGDSALYLCASSYRGPGDYGYTFGSGTRLTVV.

The chain couples TRBV4-1 to TRBJ2-1, with D possibly TRBD2 on 6 matching bases. This CDR3 contains 15 residues. Germline loops: CDR1 MGHRA, CDR2 YSYEKL. Trimming took off 1 base at V and 5 bases at J, with 12 bases between the two ends. In DNA, the CDR3 is TGCGCCAGCAGCCAAGGTGCGGGGATTCACAATGAGCAGTTCTTC. Translation gives CASSQGAGIHNEQFF.

This rearrangement joins TRBV12-5 to TRBJ1-2; unclear D gene. V dropped 1 base and J dropped 5 bases, with 14 bases sitting between them. The V gene's germline CDR1 is LGHNT and CDR2 FRNRAP. CDR3 length equals 15 residues. The CDR3 spells CASGLGAQREYGYTF. The CDR3 region has the DNA TGTGCTAGTGGTTTGGGGGCGCAACGTGAATATGGCTACACCTTC. The variable domain in full, with the rest retrieved from reference TRBV12-5 and TRBJ1-2, is DARVTQTPRHKVTEMGQEVTMRCQPILGHNTVFWYRQTMMQGLELLAYFRNRAPLDDSGMPKDRFSAEMPDATLATLKIQPSEPRDSAVYFCASGLGAQREYGYTFGSGTRLTVV.

This sequence joins TRBV29-1 and TRBJ2-4, with TRBD1 matching 12 bases. From germline, CDR1 is SQVTM and CDR2 ANQGSEA. Losses at the gene ends were 2 bases for V and 8 bases for J; bases not matched to a gene: 10. This CDR3 has 16 amino acids. The CDR3: CSVERGTGGAGDIQYF. The CDR3, as DNA: TGCAGCGTTGAACGGGGGACAGGGGGCGCGGGGGACATTCAGTACTTC.

On this clone: Other DNA sequences of this sample code for an identical CDR3. The genes are TRBV6-5 and TRBJ1-2; 8 positions agree with TRBD1. Germline trimming cut 0 bases from V and 2 bases from J; bases unmatched to any gene: 2. Germline assignment: CDR1 MNHEY and CDR2 SVGAGI. The length of the CDR3 is 15 residues. The DNA of the CDR3 is TGTGCCAGCAGTTACTCAGGACAGGGAAACTATGGCTACACCTTC. This sequence encodes CASSYSGQGNYGYTF.

The rearrangement uses TRBV5-6 and TRBJ1-1, with TRBD1 matching 7 bases. Looked up from germline, CDR1 is SGHDT and CDR2 is YYEEEE. The CDR3 extends over 16 amino acids. J lost 0 bases, V lost 2 bases, and 7 bases had no gene match. The CDR3 loop is CASSLRTGNMNTEAFF. CDR3 bases: TGTGCCAGCAGCTTACGGACAGGTAACATGAACACTGAAGCTTTCTTT.

The table lists this clone with a count of one. CDR3 DNA: TGTGCCAGCAGTTTAAATGGGGGGATCTCTGGAAACACCATATATTTT. Translated, it gives CASSLNGGISGNTIYF. The chain links TRBV28 to TRBJ1-3; a possible D gene is TRBD1 (5 bases). Trimming stripped 2 bases from V and 0 bases from J, with 11 bases between. Germline lookup yields CDR1 MDHEN and CDR2 SYDVKM. This CDR3 contains 16 residues.

The V call is TRBV7-9, the J call TRBJ1-2; a weak D match, TRBD1 (5 bases). The CDR3 extends over 12 amino acids. V was trimmed by 8 bases and J by 5 bases, leaving 12 bases between them. Per the germline V gene, CDR1 is SEHNR and CDR2 is FQNEAQ (reference sequence). CDR3 amino acids: CASAGPGYGYTF. For the CDR3, the DNA is TGTGCCAGCGCGGGGCCGGGATATGGCTACACCTTC.

The chain employs TRBV7-8 and TRBJ2-3, with TRBD2 identical over 13 bases. CDR1 is SGHVS and CDR2 is FQNEAQ in the germline V gene. The CDR3 covers 15 residues. With V trimmed by 5 bases and J by 9 bases, 8 bases remained unmatched. The CDR3 region is CASSTSGGAGATQYF. The DNA for the CDR3 is TGTGCCAGCAGCACTAGCGGGGGGGCGGGGGCGACGCAGTATTTT.

This clone has more than one count but fewer than ten. The V gene is TRBV7-2, the J gene TRBJ2-7; 11 nucleotides match TRBD1. With 5 bases clipped from V and 3 bases from J, the junction kept 6 bases outside the gene matches. There are 15 residues in the CDR3. Per the germline V gene, CDR1 is SGHTA and CDR2 is FQGNSA. CDR3 DNA: TGTGCCAGCAGCAACCGGGACAGGGGGTACTACGAGCAGTACTTC. Translated: CASSNRDRGYYEQYF.

The J gene is TRBJ2-3, the V gene TRBV7-2; 11 nucleotides match TRBD2. The germline CDR1 and CDR2 sequences are SGHTA and FQGNSA. This CDR3 is 16 amino acids long. J was trimmed by 6 bases and V by 4 bases; bases with no gene match: 9. The CDR3 sequence is CASSWGSGGARDTQYF. In nucleotides, the CDR3 is TGTGCCAGCAGCTGGGGTAGCGGGGGGGCTCGGGATACGCAGTATTTT.

The rearrangement links TRBV5-1 to TRBJ1-6; D not certain. V shed 3 bases and J shed 9 bases, with 13 bases lying between them. Germline loops: CDR1 SGHRS, CDR2 YFSETQ. The CDR3 extends over 14 amino acids. CDR3 DNA sequence: TGCGCCAGCAGCTGGGTCGGGAAGACTTCACCCCTCCACTTT. Its translation is CASSWVGKTSPLHF.

This rearrangement joins TRBV6-6 to TRBJ2-7, with D possibly matching TRBD1 (6 bases). Germline CDR1 is MNHNY and CDR2 is SVGAGI (reference sequence). V gave up 6 bases and J gave up 0 bases, with 15 bases separating them. This CDR3 contains 15 residues. CDR3 sequence reads: CASRGPRDNSYEQYF. The CDR3 region has the DNA TGTGCCAGCAGGGGACCCCGGGACAACTCCTACGAGCAGTACTTC.

There are a few counts of this clone. The chain has TRBV28 and TRBJ1-1, with no clear D. V lost 6 bases and J lost 6, with 11 bases in between. Looked up from germline, CDR1 is MDHEN and CDR2 is SYDVKM. The CDR3 spans 12 residues. The CDR3 is CASREGTAEAFF. CDR3 DNA sequence: TGTGCCAGCAGGGAGGGAACCGCTGAAGCTTTCTTT.

This clone was counted only a few times. The V call is TRBV4-1, the J call TRBJ1-4; 11 bases line up with TRBD1. With 4 bases clipped from V and 8 bases from J, the junction kept 6 bases outside the gene matches. The CDR3 is made up of 15 amino acids. In germline, CDR1 is MGHRA, CDR2 YSYEKL. This chain's CDR3 is CASSPSGTGGEKLFF. The CDR3, as DNA: TGCGCCAGCAGCCCATCCGGGACAGGGGGAGAAAAACTGTTTTTT.

The chain recombines TRBV19 with TRBJ1-3, with D possibly TRBD1 on 6 matching bases. Germline loops: CDR1 LNHDA, CDR2 SQIVND (reference sequence). Trimming cost V 8 bases and J 0 bases, with 17 bases left between them. This CDR3 is 16 amino acids long. As DNA, the CDR3 is TGTGCCAGTGCCCCAACAGGGACCCGCTCTGGAAACACCATATATTTT. Its protein is CASAPTGTRSGNTIYF.

This clone was recorded only once. V is TRBV25-1 and J is TRBJ2-2, with a tentative D call TRBD2 (5 bases). The CDR3 loop spans 15 amino acids. Trimming left V 4 bases short and J 7 bases short, with 16 bases between. Germline values: CDR1 MGHDK, CDR2 SYGVNS. CDR3: CASSVGVLGGGELFF. CDR3 DNA sequence: TGTGCCAGCAGTGTCGGGGTACTCGGTGGCGGGGAGCTGTTTTTT. The complete variable domain, with remaining parts taken from reference TRBV25-1 and TRBJ2-2, reads EADIYQTPRYLVIGTGKKITLECSQTMGHDKMYWYQQDPGMELHLIHYSYGVNSTEKGDLSSESTVSRIRTEHFPLTLESARPSHTSQYLCASSVGVLGGGELFFGEGSRLTVL.